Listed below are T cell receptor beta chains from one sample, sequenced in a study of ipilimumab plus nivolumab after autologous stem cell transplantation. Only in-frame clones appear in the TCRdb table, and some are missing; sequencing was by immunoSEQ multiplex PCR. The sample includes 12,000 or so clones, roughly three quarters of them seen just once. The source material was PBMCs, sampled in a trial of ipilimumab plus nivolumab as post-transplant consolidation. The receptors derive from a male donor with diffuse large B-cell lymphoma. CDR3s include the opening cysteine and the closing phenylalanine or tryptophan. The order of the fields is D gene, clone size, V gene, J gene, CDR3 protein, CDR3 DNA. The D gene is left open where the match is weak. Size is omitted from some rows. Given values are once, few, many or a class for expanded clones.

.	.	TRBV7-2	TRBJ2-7	CASSLERAYEQYF	TGTGCCAGCAGCTTAGAACGGGCCTACGAGCAGTACTTC
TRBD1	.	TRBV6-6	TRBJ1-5	CASRRQGQGNQPQHF	TGTGCCAGCAGACGACAGGGTCAAGGGAATCAGCCCCAGCATTTT
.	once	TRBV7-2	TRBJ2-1	CASSPGGGPHNEQFF	TGTGCCAGCAGCCCTGGGGGGGGCCCCCACAATGAGCAGTTCTTC
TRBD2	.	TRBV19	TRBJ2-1	CASSIVRVRLAPPYNEQFF	TGTGCCAGTAGTATAGTACGGGTTCGACTAGCCCCCCCCTACAATGAGCAGTTCTTC
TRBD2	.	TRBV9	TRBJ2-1	CASSVGIWTSVDEQFF	TGTGCCAGCAGCGTAGGTATCTGGACTAGCGTAGATGAGCAGTTCTTC
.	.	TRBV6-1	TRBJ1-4	CAAVGDEKLFF	TGTGCCGCCGTTGGGGATGAAAAACTGTTTTTT
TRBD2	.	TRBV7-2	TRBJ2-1	CASSDTGLAEQFF	TGTGCCAGCAGCGATACTGGACTAGCGGAGCAGTTCTTC
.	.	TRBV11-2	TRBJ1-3	CASSYDGSSGNTIYF	TGTGCCAGCAGCTATGACGGTAGCTCTGGAAACACCATATATTTT
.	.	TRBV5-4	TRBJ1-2	CASSLGVAGPYGYTF	TGTGCCAGCAGCTTGGGGGTGGCGGGGCCATATGGCTACACCTTC
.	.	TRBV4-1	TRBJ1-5	CASSQVFHGNQPQHF	TGCGCCAGCAGCCAAGTTTTCCACGGCAATCAGCCCCAGCATTTT
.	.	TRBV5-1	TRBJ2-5	CASSLDAVQETQYF	TGCGCCAGCAGCTTGGATGCGGTCCAGGAGACCCAGTACTTC